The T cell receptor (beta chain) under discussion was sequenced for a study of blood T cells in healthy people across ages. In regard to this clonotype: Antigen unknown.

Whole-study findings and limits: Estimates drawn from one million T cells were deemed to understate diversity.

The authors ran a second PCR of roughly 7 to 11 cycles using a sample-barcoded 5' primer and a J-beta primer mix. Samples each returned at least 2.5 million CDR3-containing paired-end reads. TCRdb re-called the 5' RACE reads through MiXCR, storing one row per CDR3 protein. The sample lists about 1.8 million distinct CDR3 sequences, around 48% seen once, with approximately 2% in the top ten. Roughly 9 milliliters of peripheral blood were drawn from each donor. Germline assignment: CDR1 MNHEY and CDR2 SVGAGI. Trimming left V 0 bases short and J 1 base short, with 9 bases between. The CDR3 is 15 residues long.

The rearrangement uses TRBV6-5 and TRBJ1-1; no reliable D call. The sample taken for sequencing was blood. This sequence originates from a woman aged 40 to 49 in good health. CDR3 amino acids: CASSYSIGGNTEAFF. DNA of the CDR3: TGTGCCAGCAGTTACTCGATAGGAGGGAACACTGAAGCTTTCTTT.